This T cell receptor beta chain was captured in a study of blood T cell repertoires in COVID-19. Study overall: The origin of the acute and convalescent COVID-19 samples was the United States, Italy and Spain. PBMCs, B-cell-depleted T cells, or T cells were the source of the cDNA or gDNA that made up the material.

The CDR3 extends over 15 amino acids. Between the trimmed V and J ends, which lost 4 bases and 0 bases, there was a span of 12 bases. The germline V gene has CDR1 SGHRS and CDR2 YFSETQ. Adults between about 18 and 89 years of age took part from 20 to 25 US areas. Each recovered donor of Cohort 3 presented with two negative PCRs, clearance, or symptom resolution. Using immunoSEQ multiplex PCR, the repertoire was profiled, and TCRdb retains in-frame clones only, with some absent. The sample includes fewer than 200,000 clones, approximately 88% of them seen just once. The sequence was obtained from a woman between 18 and 29 years old who had recovered from COVID-19. The genes are TRBV5-1 and TRBJ2-3; D call uncertain. The sample was PBMCs or T cells enriched from blood (not recorded which). The CDR3 DNA is TGCGCCAGCAGCCCCCGTATAGAGAGCACAGATACGCAGTATTTT. Protein sequence: CASSPRIESTDTQYF. The full variable domain, its missing parts supplied by reference TRBV5-1 and TRBJ2-3, is KAGVTQTPRYLIKTRGQQVTLSCSPISGHRSVSWYQQTPGQGLQFLFEYFSETQRNKGNFPGRFSGRQFSNSRSEMNVSTLELGDSALYLCASSPRIESTDTQYFGPGTRLTVL.